The sample holds one count of the clone carrying this TCR beta chain. These data originate in a study of OX40 agonist ivuxolimab in advanced cancers. Overall study: Dose-escalation cases comprised hepatocellular carcinoma, melanoma, renal cell or head and neck cancer.

The CDR3 spans 14 residues. Trimming stripped 1 base from V and 11 bases from J, with 17 bases between. From germline, CDR1 is SNHLY and CDR2 FYNNEI. TCRdb's copy holds only in-frame clones and misses some; the assay was immunoSEQ multiplex PCR. Here the sample spans some 20,000 clones, about 83% being singletons. The V gene is TRBV2, the J gene TRBJ1-1; D not resolved. This sample comprised CD4+ or CD8+ T cells sorted from blood, obtained in a trial of the OX40 agonist ivuxolimab. The TCR was taken from an adult with an advanced solid tumor such as melanoma, head and neck, liver or kidney cancer. The CDR3 region has the DNA TGTGCCAGCAGTGAAGAACTACGCTCCGCTCGGGCTTTCTTT. Translating gives CASSEELRSARAFF. Filled out from reference TRBV2 and TRBJ1-1, the complete variable domain reads EPEVTQTPSHQVTQMGQEVILRCVPISNHLYFYWYRQILGQKVEFLVSFYNNEISEKSEIFDDQFSVERPDGSNFTLKIRSTKLEDSAMYFCASSEELRSARAFFGQGTRLTVV.